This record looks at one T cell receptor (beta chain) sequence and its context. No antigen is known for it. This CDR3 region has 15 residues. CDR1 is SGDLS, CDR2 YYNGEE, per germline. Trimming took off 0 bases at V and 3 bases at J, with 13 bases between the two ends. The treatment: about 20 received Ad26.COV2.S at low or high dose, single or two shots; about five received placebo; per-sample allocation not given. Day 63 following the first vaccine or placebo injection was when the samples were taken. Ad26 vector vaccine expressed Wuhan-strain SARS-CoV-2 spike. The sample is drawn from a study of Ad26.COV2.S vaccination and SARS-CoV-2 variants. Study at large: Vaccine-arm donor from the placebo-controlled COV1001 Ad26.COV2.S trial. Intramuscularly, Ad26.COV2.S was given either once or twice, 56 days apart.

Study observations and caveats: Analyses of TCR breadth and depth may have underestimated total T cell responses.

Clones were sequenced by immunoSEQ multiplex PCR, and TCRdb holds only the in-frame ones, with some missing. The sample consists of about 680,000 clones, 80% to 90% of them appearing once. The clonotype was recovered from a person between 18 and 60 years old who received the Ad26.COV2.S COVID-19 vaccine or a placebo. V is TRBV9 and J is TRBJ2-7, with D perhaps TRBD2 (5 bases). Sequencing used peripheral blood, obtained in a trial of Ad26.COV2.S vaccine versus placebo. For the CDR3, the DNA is TGTGCCAGCAGCGTAGGGGGTAGCGCTAACTACGAGCAGTACTTC. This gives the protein CASSVGGSANYEQYF. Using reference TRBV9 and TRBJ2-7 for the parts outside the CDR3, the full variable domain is DSGVTQTPKHLITATGQRVTLRCSPRSGDLSVYWYQQSLDQGLQFLIQYYNGEERAKGNILERFSAQQFPDLHSELNLSSLELGDSALYFCASSVGGSANYEQYFGPGTRLTVT.